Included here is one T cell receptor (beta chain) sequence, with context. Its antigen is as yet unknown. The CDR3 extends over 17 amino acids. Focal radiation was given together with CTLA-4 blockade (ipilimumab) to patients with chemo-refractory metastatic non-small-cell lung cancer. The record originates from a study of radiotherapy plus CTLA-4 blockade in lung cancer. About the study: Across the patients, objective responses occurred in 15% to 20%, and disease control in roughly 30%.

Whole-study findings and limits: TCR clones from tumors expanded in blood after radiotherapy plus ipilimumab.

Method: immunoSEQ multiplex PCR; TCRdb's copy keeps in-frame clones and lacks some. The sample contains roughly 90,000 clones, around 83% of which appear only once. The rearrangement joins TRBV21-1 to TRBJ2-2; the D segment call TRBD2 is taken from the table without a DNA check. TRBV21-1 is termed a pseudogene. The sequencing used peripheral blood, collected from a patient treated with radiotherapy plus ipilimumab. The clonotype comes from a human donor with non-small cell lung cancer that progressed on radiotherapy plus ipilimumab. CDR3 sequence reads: CASSKGEGGEETGELFF. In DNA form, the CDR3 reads TGTGCCAGCAGCAAAGGAGAGGGAGGGGAGGAAACCGGGGAGCTGTTTTTT.